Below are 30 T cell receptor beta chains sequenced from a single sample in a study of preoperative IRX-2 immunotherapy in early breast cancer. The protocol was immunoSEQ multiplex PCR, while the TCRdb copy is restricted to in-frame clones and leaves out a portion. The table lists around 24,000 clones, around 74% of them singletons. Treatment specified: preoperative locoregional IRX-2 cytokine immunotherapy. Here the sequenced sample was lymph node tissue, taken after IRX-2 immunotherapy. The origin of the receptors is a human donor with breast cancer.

This CDR3 reads CASSSQGAHNEQFF. CDR3 sequence (DNA): TGTGCCAGCAGCTCACAGGGGGCACATAATGAGCAGTTCTTC. The chain uses TRBV11-3 and TRBJ2-1, with 9 nucleotides matching TRBD1. V gave up 4 bases and J gave up 7 bases; unmatched junction bases: 5. The CDR3 extends over 14 amino acids. Germline lookup yields CDR1 SGHNT and CDR2 YENEEA.

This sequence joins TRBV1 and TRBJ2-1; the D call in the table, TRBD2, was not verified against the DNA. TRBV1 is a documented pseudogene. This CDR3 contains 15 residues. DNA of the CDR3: TGCGCCAGCAGCCTATCCCTAGCGGGATACAATGAGCAGTTCTTC. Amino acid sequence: CASSLSLAGYNEQFF.

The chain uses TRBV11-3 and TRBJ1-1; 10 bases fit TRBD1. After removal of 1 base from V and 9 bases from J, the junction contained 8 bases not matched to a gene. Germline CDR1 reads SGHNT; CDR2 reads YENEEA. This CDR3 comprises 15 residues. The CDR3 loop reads CASSLGGTGALQAFF. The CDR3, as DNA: TGTGCCAGCAGCTTAGGGGGGACAGGGGCGCTGCAAGCTTTCTTT.

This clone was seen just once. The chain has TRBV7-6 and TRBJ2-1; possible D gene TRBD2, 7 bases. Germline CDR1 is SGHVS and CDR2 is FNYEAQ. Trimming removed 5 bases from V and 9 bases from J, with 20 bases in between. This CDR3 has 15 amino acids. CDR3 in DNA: TGTGCCAGCAGCCGGGGGGCTAGCGTGCGGCTTGAGCAGTTCTTC. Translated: CASSRGASVRLEQFF.

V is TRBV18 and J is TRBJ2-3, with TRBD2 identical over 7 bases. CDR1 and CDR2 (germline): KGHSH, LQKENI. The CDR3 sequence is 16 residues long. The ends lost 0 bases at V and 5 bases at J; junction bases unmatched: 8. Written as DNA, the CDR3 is TGTGCCAGCTCACCACCCGGCGCGGGGAGGGGAGATACGCAGTATTTT. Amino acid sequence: CASSPPGAGRGDTQYF.

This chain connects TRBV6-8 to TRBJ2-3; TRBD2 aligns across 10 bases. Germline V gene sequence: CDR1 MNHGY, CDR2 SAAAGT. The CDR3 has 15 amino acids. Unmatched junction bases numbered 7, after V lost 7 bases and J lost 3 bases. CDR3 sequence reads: CASTPLAGDTDTQYF. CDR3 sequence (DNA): TGTGCCAGCACCCCCCTAGCGGGAGATACAGATACGCAGTATTTT.

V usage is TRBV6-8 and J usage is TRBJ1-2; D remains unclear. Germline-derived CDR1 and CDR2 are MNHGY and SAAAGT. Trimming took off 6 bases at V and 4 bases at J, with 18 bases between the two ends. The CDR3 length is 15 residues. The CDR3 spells CASSPIAWTRYGYTF. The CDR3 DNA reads TGTGCCAGCAGCCCAATTGCGTGGACCCGCTATGGCTACACCTTC.

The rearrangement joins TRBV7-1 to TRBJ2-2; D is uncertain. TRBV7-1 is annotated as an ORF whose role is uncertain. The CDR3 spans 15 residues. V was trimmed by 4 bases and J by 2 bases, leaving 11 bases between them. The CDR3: CASSLKAGNTGELFF. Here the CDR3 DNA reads TGTGCCAGCAGCTTAAAGGCAGGAAACACCGGGGAGCTGTTTTTT.

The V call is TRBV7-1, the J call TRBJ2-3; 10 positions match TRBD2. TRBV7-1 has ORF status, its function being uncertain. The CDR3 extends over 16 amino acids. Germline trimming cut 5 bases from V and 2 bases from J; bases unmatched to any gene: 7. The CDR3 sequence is CASSQDLAGVTDTQYF. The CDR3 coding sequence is TGTGCCAGCAGCCAAGATCTAGCGGGAGTCACAGATACGCAGTATTTT.

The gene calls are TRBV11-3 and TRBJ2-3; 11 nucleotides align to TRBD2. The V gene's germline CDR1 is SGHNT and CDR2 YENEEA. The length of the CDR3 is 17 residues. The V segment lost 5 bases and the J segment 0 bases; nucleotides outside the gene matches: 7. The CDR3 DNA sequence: TGTGCCAGCAGCCGGGTCGGGACTAGCGGTAGCACAGATACGCAGTATTTT. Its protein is CASSRVGTSGSTDTQYF.

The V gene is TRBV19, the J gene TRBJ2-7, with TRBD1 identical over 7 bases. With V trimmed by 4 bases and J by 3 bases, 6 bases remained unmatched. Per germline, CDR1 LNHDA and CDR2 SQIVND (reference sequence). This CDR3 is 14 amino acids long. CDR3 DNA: TGTGCCAGTAGTACTCCGGGACAGCTCTACGAGCAGTACTTC. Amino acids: CASSTPGQLYEQYF.

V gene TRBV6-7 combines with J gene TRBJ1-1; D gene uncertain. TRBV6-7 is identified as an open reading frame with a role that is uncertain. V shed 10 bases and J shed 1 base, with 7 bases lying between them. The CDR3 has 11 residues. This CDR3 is CATGGNTEAFF. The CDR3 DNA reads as TGTGCCACCGGAGGGAACACTGAAGCTTTCTTT.

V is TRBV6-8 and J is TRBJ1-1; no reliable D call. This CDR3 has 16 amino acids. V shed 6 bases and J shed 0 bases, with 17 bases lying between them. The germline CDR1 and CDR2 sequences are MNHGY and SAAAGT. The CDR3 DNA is TGTGCCAGCAGAGACCCGGACCGATACTTGAACACTGAAGCTTTCTTT. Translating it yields CASRDPDRYLNTEAFF.

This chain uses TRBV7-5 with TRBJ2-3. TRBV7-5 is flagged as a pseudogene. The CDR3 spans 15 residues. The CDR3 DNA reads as TGTGCCAGCAGCTTCAGGTCCGGGAGCACAGATACGCAGTATTTT. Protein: CASSFRSGSTDTQYF.

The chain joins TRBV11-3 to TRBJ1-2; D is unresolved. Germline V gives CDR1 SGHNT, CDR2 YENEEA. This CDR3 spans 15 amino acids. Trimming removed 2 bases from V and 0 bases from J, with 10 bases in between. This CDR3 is CASSLNSGSNYGYTF. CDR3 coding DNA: TGTGCCAGCAGCTTAAATTCTGGTTCTAACTATGGCTACACCTTC. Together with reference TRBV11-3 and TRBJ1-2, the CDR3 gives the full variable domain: EAGVVQSPRYKIIEKKQPVAFWCNPISGHNTLYWYLQNLGQGPELLIRYENEEAVDDSQLPKDRFSAERLKGVDSTLKIQPAELGDSAVYLCASSLNSGSNYGYTFGSGTRLTVV.

The CDR3 DNA is TGTGCCAGCAGCTTGGCCCTTGGGAGTGAGACCCAGTACTTC. It encodes CASSLALGSETQYF. This chain connects TRBV7-1 to TRBJ2-5; TRBD2 is a possible D gene (5 bases). TRBV7-1 is labeled an ORF, and its function is uncertain. CDR3 length: 14 residues. V was clipped by 4 bases and J by 5 bases, with 14 bases between them.

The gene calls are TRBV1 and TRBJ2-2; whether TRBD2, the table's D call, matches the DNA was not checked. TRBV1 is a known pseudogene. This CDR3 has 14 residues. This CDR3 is CASSEARATGELFF. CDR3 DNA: TGCGCCAGCAGTGAGGCCAGAGCCACCGGGGAGCTGTTTTTT.

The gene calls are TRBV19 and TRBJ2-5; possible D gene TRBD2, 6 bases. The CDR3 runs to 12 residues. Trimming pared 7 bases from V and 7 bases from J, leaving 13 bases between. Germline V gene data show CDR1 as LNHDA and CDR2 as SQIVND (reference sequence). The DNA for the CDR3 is TGTGCCAGTATGGGCGGGAAGGGGACCCAGTACTTC. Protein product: CASMGGKGTQYF.

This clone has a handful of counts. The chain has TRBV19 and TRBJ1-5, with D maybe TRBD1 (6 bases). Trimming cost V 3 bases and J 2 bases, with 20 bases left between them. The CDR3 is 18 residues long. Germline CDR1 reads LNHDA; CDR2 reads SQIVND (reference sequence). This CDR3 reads CASSIYPLGYRGNQPQHF. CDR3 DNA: TGTGCCAGTAGTATTTATCCTCTGGGTTACAGGGGCAATCAGCCCCAGCATTTT.

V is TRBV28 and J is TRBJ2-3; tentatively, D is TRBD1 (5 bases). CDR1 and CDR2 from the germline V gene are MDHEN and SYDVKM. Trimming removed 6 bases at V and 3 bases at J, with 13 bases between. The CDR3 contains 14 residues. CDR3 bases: TGTGCCAGCAGCCAGGGCCGTCGAACAGATACGCAGTATTTT. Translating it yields CASSQGRRTDTQYF.

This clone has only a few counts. The CDR3 loop is CASSVLAKKRNNEQFF. The CDR3, as DNA: TGTGCCAGCAGCGTTCTGGCCAAAAAACGTAACAATGAGCAGTTCTTC. This rearrangement joins TRBV28 to TRBJ2-1; no firm D call. The CDR3 has 16 amino acids. Germline CDR1 is MDHEN and CDR2 is SYDVKM. Trimming removed 6 bases from V and 5 bases from J, with 20 bases in between.

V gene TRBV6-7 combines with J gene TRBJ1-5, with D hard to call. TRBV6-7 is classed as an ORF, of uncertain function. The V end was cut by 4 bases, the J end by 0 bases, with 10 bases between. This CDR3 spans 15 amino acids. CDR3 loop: CASSFSQNSNQPQHF. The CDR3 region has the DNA TGTGCCAGCAGTTTTTCGCAGAATAGCAATCAGCCCCAGCATTTT.

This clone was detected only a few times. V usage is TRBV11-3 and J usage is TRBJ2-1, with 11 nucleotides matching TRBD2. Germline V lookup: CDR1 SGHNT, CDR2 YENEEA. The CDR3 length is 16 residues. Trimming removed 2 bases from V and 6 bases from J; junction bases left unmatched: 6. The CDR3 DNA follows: TGTGCCAGCAGCTTAATGAGGACTAGCGGGCCCAATGAGCAGTTCTTC. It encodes CASSLMRTSGPNEQFF.

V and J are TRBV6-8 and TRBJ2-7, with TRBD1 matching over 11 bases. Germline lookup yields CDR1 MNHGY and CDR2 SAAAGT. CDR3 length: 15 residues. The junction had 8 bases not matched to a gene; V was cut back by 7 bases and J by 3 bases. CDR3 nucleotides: TGTGCCAGCATCAAGGAGGGGACAGGGGGCTACGAGCAGTACTTC. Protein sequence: CASIKEGTGGYEQYF.

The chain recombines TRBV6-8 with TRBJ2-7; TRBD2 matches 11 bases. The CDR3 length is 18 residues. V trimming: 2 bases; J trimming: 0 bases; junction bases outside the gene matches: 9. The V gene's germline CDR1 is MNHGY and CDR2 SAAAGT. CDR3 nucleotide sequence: TGTGCCAGCAGTTACGTCGGCCGTAGCGGGAGGGCCTCCTACGAGCAGTACTTC. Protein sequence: CASSYVGRSGRASYEQYF.

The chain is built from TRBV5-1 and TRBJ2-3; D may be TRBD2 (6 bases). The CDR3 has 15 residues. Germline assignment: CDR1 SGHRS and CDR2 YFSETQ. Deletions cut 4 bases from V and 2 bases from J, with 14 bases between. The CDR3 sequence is CASSPRVADTDTQYF. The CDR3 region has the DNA TGCGCCAGCAGCCCTCGGGTAGCGGACACAGATACGCAGTATTTT.

CDR3 DNA: TGCGCCAGCAGCCAAGCGAGTAGCGGGAGTTACGAGCAGTACTTC. Its translation is CASSQASSGSYEQYF. V gene TRBV23-1 combines with J gene TRBJ2-7, with TRBD2 identical over 9 bases. TRBV23-1 falls under the ORF class, with uncertain function. The CDR3 is 15 residues long. The V gene end was trimmed by 6 bases and the J gene end by 4 bases; junction bases not matched to a gene: 10.

CDR3 sequence reads: CASSPTGGGVNEKLFF. CDR3 DNA: TGTGCCAGCAGTCCAACGGGTGGGGGGGTTAATGAAAAACTGTTTTTT. The chain carries TRBV6-8 and TRBJ1-4; D possibly corresponds to TRBD1 (5 bases). Germline V gene sequence: CDR1 MNHGY, CDR2 SAAAGT. V shed 5 bases and J shed 4 bases, with 17 bases lying between them. This CDR3 has 16 residues.

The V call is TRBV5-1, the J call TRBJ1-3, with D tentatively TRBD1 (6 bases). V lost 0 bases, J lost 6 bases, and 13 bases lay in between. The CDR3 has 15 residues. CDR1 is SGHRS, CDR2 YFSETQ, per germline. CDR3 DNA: TGCGCCAGCAGCTTGGACGGACAGCTGGTAAACACCATATATTTT. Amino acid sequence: CASSLDGQLVNTIYF.

DNA for the CDR3: TGTGCCAGCAGTCTGGGACAGTCTGGGGGACTGTTTTTT. This translates into CASSLGQSGGLFF. The chain links TRBV21-1 to TRBJ1-4; TRBD1, as called in the table, went unchecked against the DNA. TRBV21-1 represents a pseudogene. The length of the CDR3 is 13 residues.